This T cell receptor beta chain was sequenced in a study of control samples from healthy donors and cancer patients. Assay used: immunoSEQ multiplex PCR; TCRdb lists only in-frame clones, some missing. Among about 170,000 clones, 70% to 90% were seen once, and the ten largest hold more than 10%. The germline V gene has CDR1 SNHLY and CDR2 FYNNEI. The V gene lost 4 bases and the J gene lost 2 bases, with 14 bases spanning the gap. The length of the CDR3 is 16 residues. This sequence was found in a man younger than 45 in good health. The sequencing sample was made of blood. The V and J genes are TRBV2 and TRBJ2-2; no definite D call. CDR3 amino acids: CASSVGRQHNTGELFF. The CDR3 bases are TGTGCCAGCAGTGTTGGCAGGCAACATAACACCGGGGAGCTGTTTTTT. Looking up the rest from reference TRBV2 and TRBJ2-2 gives the full variable domain: EPEVTQTPSHQVTQMGQEVILRCVPISNHLYFYWYRQILGQKVEFLVSFYNNEISEKSEIFDDQFSVERPDGSNFTLKIRSTKLEDSAMYFCASSVGRQHNTGELFFGEGSRLTVL.